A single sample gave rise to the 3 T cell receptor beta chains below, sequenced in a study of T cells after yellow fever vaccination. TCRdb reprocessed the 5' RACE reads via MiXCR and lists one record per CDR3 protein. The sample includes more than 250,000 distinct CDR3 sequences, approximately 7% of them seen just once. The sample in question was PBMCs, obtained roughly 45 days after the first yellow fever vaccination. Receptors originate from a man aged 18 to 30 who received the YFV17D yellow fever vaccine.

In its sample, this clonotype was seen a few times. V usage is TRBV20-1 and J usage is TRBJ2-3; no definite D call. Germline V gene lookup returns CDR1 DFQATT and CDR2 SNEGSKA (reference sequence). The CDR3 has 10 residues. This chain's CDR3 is CSATLDTQYF. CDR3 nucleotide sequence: TGCAGCGCCACACTGGATACGCAGTATTTT.

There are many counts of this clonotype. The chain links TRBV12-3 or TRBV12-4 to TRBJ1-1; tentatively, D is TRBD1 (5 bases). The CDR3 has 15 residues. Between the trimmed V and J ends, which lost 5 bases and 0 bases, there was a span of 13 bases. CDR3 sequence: CASSTLGGLNTEAFF. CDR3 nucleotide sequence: TGTGCCAGCAGTACCCTGGGGGGTCTGAACACTGAAGCTTTCTTT.

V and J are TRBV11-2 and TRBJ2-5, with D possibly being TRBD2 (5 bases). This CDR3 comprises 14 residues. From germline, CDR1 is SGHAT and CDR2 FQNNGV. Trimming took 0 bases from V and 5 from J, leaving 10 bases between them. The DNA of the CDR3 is TGTGCCAGCAGCTTAGAAAGGGAGAGGGAGACCCAGTACTTC. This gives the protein CASSLERERETQYF.